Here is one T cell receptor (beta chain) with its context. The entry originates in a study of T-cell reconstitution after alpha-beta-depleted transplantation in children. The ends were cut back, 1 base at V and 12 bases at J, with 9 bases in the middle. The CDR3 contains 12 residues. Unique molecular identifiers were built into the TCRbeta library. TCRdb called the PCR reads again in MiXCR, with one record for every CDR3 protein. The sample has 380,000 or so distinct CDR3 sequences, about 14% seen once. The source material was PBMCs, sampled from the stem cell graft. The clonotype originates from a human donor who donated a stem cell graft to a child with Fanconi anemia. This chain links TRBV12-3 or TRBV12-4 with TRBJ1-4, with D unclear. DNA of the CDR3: TGTGCCAGCAGTTTAGATTCCGGGGAACTGTTTTTT. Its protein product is CASSLDSGELFF.